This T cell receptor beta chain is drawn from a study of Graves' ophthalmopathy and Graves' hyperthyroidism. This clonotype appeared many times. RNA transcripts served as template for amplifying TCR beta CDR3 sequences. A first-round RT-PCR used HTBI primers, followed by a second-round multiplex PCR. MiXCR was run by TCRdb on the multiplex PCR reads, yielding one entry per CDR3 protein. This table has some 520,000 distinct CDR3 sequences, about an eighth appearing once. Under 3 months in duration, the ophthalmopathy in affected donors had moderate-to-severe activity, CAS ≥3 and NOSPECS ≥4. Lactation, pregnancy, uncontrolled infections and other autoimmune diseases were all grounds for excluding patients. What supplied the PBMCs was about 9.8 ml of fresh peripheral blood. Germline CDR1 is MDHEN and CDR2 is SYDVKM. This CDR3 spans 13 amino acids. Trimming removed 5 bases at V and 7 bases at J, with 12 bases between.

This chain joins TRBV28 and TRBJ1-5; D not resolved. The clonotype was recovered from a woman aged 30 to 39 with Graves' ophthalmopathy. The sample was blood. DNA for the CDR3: TGTGCCAGCAGTATCACTCGACGGCAGCCCCAGCATTTT. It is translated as CASSITRRQPQHF.